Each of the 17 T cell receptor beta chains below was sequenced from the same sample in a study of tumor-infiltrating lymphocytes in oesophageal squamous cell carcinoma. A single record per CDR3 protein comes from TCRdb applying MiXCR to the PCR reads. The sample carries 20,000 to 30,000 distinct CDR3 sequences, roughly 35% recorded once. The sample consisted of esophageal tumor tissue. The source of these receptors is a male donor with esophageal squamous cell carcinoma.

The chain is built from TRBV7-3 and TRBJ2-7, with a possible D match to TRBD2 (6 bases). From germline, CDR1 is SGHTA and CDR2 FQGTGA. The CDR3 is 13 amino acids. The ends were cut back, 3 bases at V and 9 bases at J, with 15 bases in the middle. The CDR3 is CASSLEGSDTQYF. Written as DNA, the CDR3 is TGTGCCAGCAGCTTGGAGGGATCAGATACGCAGTACTTC.

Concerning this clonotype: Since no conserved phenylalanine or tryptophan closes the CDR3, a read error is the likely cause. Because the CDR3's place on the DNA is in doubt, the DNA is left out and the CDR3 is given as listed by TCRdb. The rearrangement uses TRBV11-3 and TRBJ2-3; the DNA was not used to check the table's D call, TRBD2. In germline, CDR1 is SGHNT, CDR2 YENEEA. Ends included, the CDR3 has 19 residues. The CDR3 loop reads CASSEGLAGGPLGSSTLGT.

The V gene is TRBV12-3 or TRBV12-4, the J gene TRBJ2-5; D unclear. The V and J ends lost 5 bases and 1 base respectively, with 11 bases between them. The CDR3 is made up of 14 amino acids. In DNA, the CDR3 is TGTGCCAGCAGTGCCACAATCACCCAAGAGACCCAGTACTTC. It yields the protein CASSATITQETQYF.

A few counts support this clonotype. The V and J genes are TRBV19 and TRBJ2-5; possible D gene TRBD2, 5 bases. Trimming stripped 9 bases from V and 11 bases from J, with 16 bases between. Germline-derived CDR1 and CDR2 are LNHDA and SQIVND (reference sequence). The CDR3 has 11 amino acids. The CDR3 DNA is TGTGCCAGCCGGAGGAACAATGAGCAGTACTTC. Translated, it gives CASRRNNEQYF.

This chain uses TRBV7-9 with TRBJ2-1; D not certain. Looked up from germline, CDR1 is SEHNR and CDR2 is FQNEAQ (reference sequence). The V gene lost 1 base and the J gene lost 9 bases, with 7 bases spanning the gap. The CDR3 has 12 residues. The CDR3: CASSLEASEQFF. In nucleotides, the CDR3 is TGTGCCAGCAGCTTAGAGGCTAGTGAGCAGTTCTTC.

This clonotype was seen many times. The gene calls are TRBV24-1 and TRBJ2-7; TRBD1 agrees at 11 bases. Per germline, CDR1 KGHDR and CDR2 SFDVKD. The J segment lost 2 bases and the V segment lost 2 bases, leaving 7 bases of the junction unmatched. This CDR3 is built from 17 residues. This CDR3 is CATSDSGTGGSAYEQYF. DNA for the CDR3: TGTGCCACCAGTGATTCCGGGACAGGGGGAAGCGCCTACGAGCAGTACTTC.

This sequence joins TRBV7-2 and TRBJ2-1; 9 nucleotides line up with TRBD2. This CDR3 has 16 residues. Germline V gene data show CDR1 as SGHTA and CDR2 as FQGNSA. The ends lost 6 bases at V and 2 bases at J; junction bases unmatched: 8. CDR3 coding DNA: TGTGCCAGCAGTTTTTCTAGCGGGACTGCCTACAATGAGCAGTTCTTC. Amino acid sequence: CASSFSSGTAYNEQFF.

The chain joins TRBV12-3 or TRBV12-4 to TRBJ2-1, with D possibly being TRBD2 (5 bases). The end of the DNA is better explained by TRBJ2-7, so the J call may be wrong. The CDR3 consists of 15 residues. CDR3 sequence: CASSFARGSAYEQYF. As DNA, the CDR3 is TGTGCCAGCAGTTTTGCCCGGGGTAGCGCCTACGAGCAGTACTTC.

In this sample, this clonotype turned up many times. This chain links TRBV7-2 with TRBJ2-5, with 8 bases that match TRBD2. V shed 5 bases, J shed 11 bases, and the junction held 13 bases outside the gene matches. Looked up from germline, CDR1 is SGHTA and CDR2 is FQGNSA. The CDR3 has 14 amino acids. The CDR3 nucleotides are TGTGCCAGCAGCCTCCAAGCGGGGGCCAATGAGCAGTACTTC. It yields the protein CASSLQAGANEQYF.

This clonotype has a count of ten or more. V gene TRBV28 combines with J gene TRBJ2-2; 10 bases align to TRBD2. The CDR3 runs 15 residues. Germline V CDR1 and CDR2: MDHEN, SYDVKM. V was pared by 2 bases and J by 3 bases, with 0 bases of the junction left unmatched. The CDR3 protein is CASSLLAGDTGELFF. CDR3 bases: TGTGCCAGCAGTTTACTAGCGGGGGACACCGGGGAGCTGTTTTTT.

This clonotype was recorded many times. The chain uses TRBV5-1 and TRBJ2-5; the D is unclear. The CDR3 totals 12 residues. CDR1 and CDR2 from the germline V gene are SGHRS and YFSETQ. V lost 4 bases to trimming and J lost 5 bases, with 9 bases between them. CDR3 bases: TGCGCCAGCAGCGCCGATTTGGAGACCCAGTACTTC. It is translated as CASSADLETQYF.

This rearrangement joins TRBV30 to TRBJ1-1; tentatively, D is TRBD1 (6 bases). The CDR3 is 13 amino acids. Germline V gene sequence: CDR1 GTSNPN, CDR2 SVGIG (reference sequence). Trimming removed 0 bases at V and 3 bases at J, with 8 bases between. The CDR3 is CAWSVQGYTEAFF. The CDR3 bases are TGTGCCTGGAGTGTACAGGGATACACTGAAGCTTTCTTT.

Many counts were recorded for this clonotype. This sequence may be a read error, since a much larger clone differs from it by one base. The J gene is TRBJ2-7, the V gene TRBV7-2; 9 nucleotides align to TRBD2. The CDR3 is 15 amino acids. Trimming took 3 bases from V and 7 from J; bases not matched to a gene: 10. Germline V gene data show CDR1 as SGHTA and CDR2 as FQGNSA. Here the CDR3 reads CASSFPTSGNNEQYF. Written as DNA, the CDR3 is TGTGCCAGCAGCTTTCCGACTAGCGGAAACAATGAGCAGTACTTC.

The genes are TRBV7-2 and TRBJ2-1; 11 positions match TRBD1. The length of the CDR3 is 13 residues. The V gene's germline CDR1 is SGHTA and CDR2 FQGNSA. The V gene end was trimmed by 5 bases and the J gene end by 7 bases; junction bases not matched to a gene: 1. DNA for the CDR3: TGTGCCAGCAGCCGGGACAGGGGGAATGAGCAGTTCTTC. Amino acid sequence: CASSRDRGNEQFF.

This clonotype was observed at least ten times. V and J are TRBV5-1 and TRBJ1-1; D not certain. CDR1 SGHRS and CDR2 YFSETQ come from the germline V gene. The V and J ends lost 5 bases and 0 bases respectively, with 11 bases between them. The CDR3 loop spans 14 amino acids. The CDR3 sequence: CASSFEIMNTEAFF. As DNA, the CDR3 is TGCGCCAGCAGTTTTGAGATCATGAACACTGAAGCTTTCTTT.

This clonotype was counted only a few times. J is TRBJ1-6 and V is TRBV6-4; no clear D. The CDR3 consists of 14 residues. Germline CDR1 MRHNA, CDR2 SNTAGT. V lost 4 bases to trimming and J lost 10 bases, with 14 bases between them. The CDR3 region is CASSVGGEESPLHF. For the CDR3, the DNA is TGTGCCAGCAGTGTGGGAGGAGAGGAGTCACCCCTCCACTTT.

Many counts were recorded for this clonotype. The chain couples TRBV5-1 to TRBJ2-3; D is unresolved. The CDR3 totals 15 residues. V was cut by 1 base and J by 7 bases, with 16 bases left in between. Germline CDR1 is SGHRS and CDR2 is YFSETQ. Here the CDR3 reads CASSLPVETANTQYF. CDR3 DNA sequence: TGCGCCAGCAGCTTGCCGGTGGAAACGGCGAATACGCAGTATTTT.